This is a list of T cell receptor beta chains from one sample in a study of OX40 agonist ivuxolimab in advanced cancers. Here immunoSEQ multiplex PCR was the method, and the copy in TCRdb shows in-frame clones only, minus some. The sample contains over 65,000 clones, roughly 91% of which appear only once. The sequencing here drew on CD4+ or CD8+ T cells sorted from blood, taken in a trial of the OX40 agonist ivuxolimab. The receptors here all came from an adult with an advanced solid tumor such as melanoma, head and neck, liver or kidney cancer. Both conserved end residues are part of each CDR3. A D gene is named only where the DNA matches it firmly. Size is omitted from some rows. Given values are once, few, many or a class for expanded clones.

clone_size	d_call	v_call	j_call	cdr3_nt	cdr3_aa
-	-	TRBV19	TRBJ2-1	TGTGCCAGTGTCCCGACAGGATCCTACAATGAGCAGTTCTTC	CASVPTGSYNEQFF
-	-	TRBV5-1	TRBJ2-1	TGCGCCAGCAGTTCCGGGACGACGGTGGGACATGAGCAGTTCTTC	CASSSGTTVGHEQFF
few	-	TRBV14	TRBJ1-2	TGTGCCAGCAGCCAAGGCGGCAGGGCCTATGGCTACACCTTC	CASSQGGRAYGYTF
-	TRBD1	TRBV19	TRBJ1-2	TGTGCCAGTACCCTCTCCCGGGACAGGGGTGGCTACACCTTC	CASTLSRDRGGYTF
-	-	TRBV19	TRBJ1-5	TGTGCCAGTAGTAGGGGCGGCGGGACTAGCAATCAGCCCCAGCATTTT	CASSRGGGTSNQPQHF
-	TRBD1	TRBV6-5	TRBJ2-7	TGTGCCAGCAGTCTGGGGACAGGGGAATACTACGAGCAGTACTTC	CASSLGTGEYYEQYF
-	-	TRBV5-1	TRBJ2-6	TGCGCCAGCAGCTTGAGCTCTGGGGCCAACGTCCTGACTTTC	CASSLSSGANVLTF
-	-	TRBV7-9	TRBJ2-7	TGTGCCAGCAGCTTAGAGTACGAGCAGTACTTC	CASSLEYEQYF
-	TRBD2	TRBV4-3	TRBJ2-2	TGCGCCAGCAGCCAAGATCCTGGGGGGGCGAACACCGGGGAGCTGTTTTTT	CASSQDPGGANTGELFF
few	-	TRBV7-2	TRBJ2-7	TGTGCCAGCAGCTTAGAGCCCCTTAGCGGCTACGAGCAGTACTTC	CASSLEPLSGYEQYF
-	TRBD1	TRBV4-1	TRBJ1-2	TGCGCCAGCAGCCCGTCCACTGACAGGGTATCCTATGGCTACACCTTC	CASSPSTDRVSYGYTF
-	TRBD2	TRBV10-3	TRBJ2-3	TGTGCCACAACCGGGGCTAGCGGACCTAGCACAGATACGCAGTATTTT	CATTGASGPSTDTQYF
-	-	TRBV7-3	TRBJ2-2	TGTGCCAGCAGCTTATCTCCACAGGCGAACACCGGGGAGCTGTTTTTT	CASSLSPQANTGELFF
-	TRBD1	TRBV19	TRBJ2-3	TGTGCCAGTAGGGAGGACAGGGGCACAGATACGCAGTATTTT	CASREDRGTDTQYF
-	-	TRBV7-2	TRBJ2-2	TGTGCCAGCAGCCCGGGCCCGGCCGACGGGGAGCTGTTTTTT	CASSPGPADGELFF
few	TRBD2	TRBV5-6	TRBJ2-3	TGTGCCAGCAGCTTGTTTGAGGCGGGAGGGGCTAGCACAGATACGCAGTATTTT	CASSLFEAGGASTDTQYF
-	-	TRBV11-2	TRBJ1-1	TGTGCCAGCAGCTTATTCCGGGGTAACACTGAAGCTTTCTTT	CASSLFRGNTEAFF
-	TRBD1	TRBV6-6	TRBJ2-7	TGTGCCAGCAGGAAGGGACAGAGCTCCTACGAGCAGTACTTC	CASRKGQSSYEQYF
-	-	TRBV18	TRBJ2-2	TGTGCCAGCTCACCAGTTGTAGGTGGCACCGGGGAGCTGTTTTTT	CASSPVVGGTGELFF
-	-	TRBV7-2	TRBJ2-7	TGTGCCAGCAGCTTCCGACCAGGGGGGAACGAGCAGTACTTC	CASSFRPGGNEQYF
-	TRBD2	TRBV7-2	TRBJ2-3	TGTGCCAGCAGCTCCCGCGGTAGCGGGGGAACAGATACGCAGTATTTT	CASSSRGSGGTDTQYF
-	-	TRBV18	TRBJ2-7	TGTGCCAGCTCACCACAGCGGGTCGGCTTATACTACGAGCAGTACTTC	CASSPQRVGLYYEQYF
-	-	TRBV7-9	TRBJ2-3	TGTGCCAGCAGCTTAGCCCTAGGGGGGCCTAGCACAGATACGCAGTATTTT	CASSLALGGPSTDTQYF
-	TRBD2	TRBV2	TRBJ2-7	TGTGCCAGCAGTTCTAGCGGGGGGGTTGGCGAGCAGTACTTC	CASSSSGGVGEQYF
-	-	TRBV7-8	TRBJ2-2	TGTGCCAGCAGCTTAGCTCTGGGAGAGATCACCGGGGAGCTGTTTTTT	CASSLALGEITGELFF
-	-	TRBV11-2	TRBJ2-1	TGTGCCAGCAGCGTAGGTCACTCCTACAATGAGCAGTTCTTC	CASSVGHSYNEQFF
-	-	TRBV7-2	TRBJ2-2	TGTGCCAGCAGCCACCCCCGAGGCTCCACCGGGGAGCTGTTTTTT	CASSHPRGSTGELFF
once	-	TRBV5-4	TRBJ1-1	TGTGCCAGCAGCTTAGGGGACCCGAGGGAGAACACTGAAGCTTTCTTT	CASSLGDPRENTEAFF
-	-	TRBV5-1	TRBJ1-3	TGCGCCAGCAGCACTCAACCGGTAGACTCTGGAAACACCATATATTTT	CASSTQPVDSGNTIYF
once	-	TRBV2	TRBJ2-7	TGTGCCAGCAGTGGAGGCAAAGGTTCCTACGAGCAGTACTTC	CASSGGKGSYEQYF
-	TRBD1	TRBV9	TRBJ2-7	TGTGCCAGCAGCGTAGCAGTAGGCCCCGCAGGGGGCGAGCAGTACTTC	CASSVAVGPAGGEQYF
once	-	TRBV7-2	TRBJ1-1	TGTGCCAGCAGCTTAGATGGGCAGAACACTGAAGCTTTCTTT	CASSLDGQNTEAFF
once	TRBD2	TRBV7-2	TRBJ2-2	TGTGCCAGCAGTAGCGGGGTTGGCACCGGGGAGCTGTTTTTT	CASSSGVGTGELFF
-	-	TRBV5-6	TRBJ1-2	TGTGCCAGCAGCCCCATGGGCAGAAACTATGGCTACACCTTC	CASSPMGRNYGYTF
-	TRBD1	TRBV7-9	TRBJ1-4	TGTGCCAGCAGCTACTGGACAGGGATCGGGAATGAAAAACTGTTTTTT	CASSYWTGIGNEKLFF
-	-	TRBV27	TRBJ2-5	TGTGCCAGCAAATCGATAGACGGAGAGACCCAGTACTTC	CASKSIDGETQYF
-	-	TRBV11-2	TRBJ2-7	TGTGCCAGCAGCTTGTCCCAGGTTTCCTACGAGCAGTACTTC	CASSLSQVSYEQYF
-	-	TRBV2	TRBJ1-2	TGTGCCAGCATTTCTATGGGGGCGGTGGGGACTAACTATGGCTACACCTTC	CASISMGAVGTNYGYTF
-	-	TRBV7-8	TRBJ1-2	TGTGCCAGCAGCTTGTCCTACCGGTTAGGTGGCTACACCTTC	CASSLSYRLGGYTF
once	-	TRBV23-1	TRBJ2-4	TGCGCCAGCGGTGGGACGGTTAACATTCAGTACTTC	CASGGTVNIQYF
once	-	TRBV6-5	TRBJ2-7	TGTGCCAGCAGTTACTACCGGGGACCCTCCTACGAGCAGTACTTC	CASSYYRGPSYEQYF
-	TRBD1	TRBV29-1	TRBJ2-7	TGCAGCGTTCACCCGGGACAGGGCTACGAGCAGTACTTC	CSVHPGQGYEQYF
-	TRBD2	TRBV18	TRBJ2-3	TGTGCCAGCTCACCGGTAGCGGGAGTCAGGGTGGCAGATACGCAGTATTTT	CASSPVAGVRVADTQYF